This T cell receptor (beta chain) was observed in a study of blood T cell repertoires in COVID-19. This clone has only one observation. Seattle participants joined during active infection and were tracked over time. Sequencing was performed with immunoSEQ multiplex PCR; in TCRdb, only in-frame clones are kept and a portion is missing. The sample records around 150,000 clones, approximately 90% being singletons. The V gene's germline CDR1 is SGHVS and CDR2 FQNEAQ. V shed 0 bases and J shed 5 bases, with 16 bases lying between them. This CDR3 spans 16 amino acids. Sequencing was performed on peripheral blood. V is TRBV7-8 and J is TRBJ1-1; perhaps TRBD1 as D (5 bases). The TCR originated in a man younger than 45 with COVID-19, enrolled during active disease. The CDR3 is CASSLAMMGLGTEAFF. In DNA, the CDR3 is TGTGCCAGCAGCTTAGCTATGATGGGACTAGGGACTGAAGCTTTCTTT.